A single sample is the source of the 23 T cell receptor beta chains below, sequenced in a study of blood T cell repertoires in COVID-19. Libraries were prepared by immunoSEQ multiplex PCR; TCRdb keeps only in-frame clonotypes and omits some of them. The sample contains 100,000 to 150,000 clones, approximately 81% of which appear only once. Sequences were obtained from peripheral blood. These receptor sequences come from a man between 60 and 70 years old with acute or convalescent COVID-19.

The chain has TRBV6-5 and TRBJ2-2, with D possibly matching TRBD2 (6 bases). The CDR3 sequence is 15 residues long. From germline, CDR1 is MNHEY and CDR2 SVGAGI. V shed 5 bases and J shed 2 bases, with 12 bases lying between them. The CDR3 nucleotides are TGTGCCAGCAGTAGGGACGGGAGAAACACCGGGGAGCTGTTTTTT. Protein product: CASSRDGRNTGELFF.

The V gene is TRBV5-1, the J gene TRBJ1-5, with 7 positions matching TRBD1. Unmatched junction bases numbered 1, after V lost 2 bases and J lost 2 bases. The CDR3 extends over 14 amino acids. CDR1 and CDR2 (germline): SGHRS, YFSETQ. CDR3 loop: CASSFGQGNQPQHF. The DNA of the CDR3 is TGCGCCAGCAGCTTCGGACAGGGCAATCAGCCCCAGCATTTT.

This chain joins TRBV13 and TRBJ1-2, with 11 bases identical to TRBD1. The germline V gene has CDR1 PRHDT and CDR2 FYEKMQ (reference sequence). Unmatched junction bases numbered 4, after V lost 5 bases and J lost 5 bases. This CDR3 contains 14 residues. Here the CDR3 reads CASSQGTGGYGYTF. DNA for the CDR3: TGTGCCAGCAGCCAGGGGACAGGGGGATATGGCTACACCTTC. The full variable domain, with the rest looked up from reference TRBV13 and TRBJ1-2, is AAGVIQSPRHLIKEKRETATLKCYPIPRHDTVYWYQQGPGQDPQFLISFYEKMQSDKGSIPDRFSAQQFSDYHSELNMSSLELGDSALYFCASSQGTGGYGYTFGSGTRLTVV.

The chain combines TRBV6-5 with TRBJ2-7, with D perhaps matching TRBD2 (5 bases). The length of the CDR3 is 15 residues. Germline V gives CDR1 MNHEY, CDR2 SVGAGI. Between the trimmed V and J ends, which lost 0 bases and 2 bases, there was a span of 11 bases. For the CDR3, the DNA is TGTGCCAGCAGTTACTCATCGGACTCTACCTACGAGCAGTACTTC. This gives the protein CASSYSSDSTYEQYF.

The chain has TRBV18 and TRBJ2-1; D possibly corresponds to TRBD2 (6 bases). Trimming stripped 6 bases from V and 10 bases from J, with 10 bases between. Germline CDR1 and CDR2: KGHSH and LQKENI. The CDR3 consists of 11 residues. CDR3 sequence reads: CASSRSGEQFF. The CDR3 DNA reads as TGTGCCAGCTCTCGAAGCGGGGAGCAGTTCTTC.

The V and J genes are TRBV5-5 and TRBJ2-3, with a tentative D call TRBD2 (6 bases). The germline V gene has CDR1 SGHKS and CDR2 YYEKEE (reference sequence). The V gene lost 3 bases and the J gene lost 9 bases, with 20 bases spanning the gap. The CDR3 totals 15 residues. CDR3 protein: CASSSAGLPSETQYF. DNA of the CDR3: TGTGCCAGCAGCTCTGCCGGACTACCCTCGGAAACGCAGTATTTT.

V usage is TRBV12-3 or TRBV12-4 and J usage is TRBJ1-3; D gene unclear. Trimming shortened V by 6 bases and J by 2 bases, and 8 bases separated the two germline ends. The CDR3 is 13 residues long. The CDR3 reads CASSRRAGNTIYF. As DNA, the CDR3 is TGTGCCAGCAGCCGAAGAGCTGGAAACACCATATATTTT.

V usage is TRBV27 and J usage is TRBJ1-3, with D unresolved. From germline, CDR1 is MNHEY and CDR2 SMNVEV (reference sequence). The CDR3 consists of 15 residues. V was clipped by 7 bases and J by 2 bases, with 15 bases between them. Here the CDR3 DNA reads TGTGCCAGCATGATCGGGTATGAGGCTGGAAACACCATATATTTT. Translating gives CASMIGYEAGNTIYF.

The chain recombines TRBV30 with TRBJ2-2; 7 nucleotides agree with TRBD1. There are 13 residues in the CDR3. CDR1 and CDR2 from the germline V gene are GTSNPN and SVGIG (reference sequence). V lost 8 bases and J lost 4; bases outside the gene matches: 7. CDR3 loop: CARGGQITGELFF. The CDR3 DNA reads TGTGCCAGAGGGGGACAGATCACCGGGGAGCTGTTTTTT.

This CDR3 reads CASSLVGTGVAAFF. CDR3 sequence (DNA): TGTGCCAGCAGCTTAGTAGGGACAGGTGTCGCAGCTTTCTTT. The rearrangement uses TRBV7-2 and TRBJ1-1; 8 nucleotides align to TRBD1. Germline CDR1 reads SGHTA; CDR2 reads FQGNSA. This CDR3 region has 14 residues. The junction had 8 bases not matched to a gene; V was cut back by 1 base and J by 10 bases.

J is TRBJ2-2 and V is TRBV21-1; the listed D gene, TRBD1, was not tested against the DNA. TRBV21-1 is a pseudogene segment. This CDR3 has 16 residues. DNA for the CDR3: TGTGCCAGCAGCAAAGCGTACAGGGCGAACACCGGGGAGCTGTTTTTT. It translates to CASSKAYRANTGELFF.

This clone was found once. This chain links TRBV6-5 with TRBJ2-4; D gene unclear. Trimming shortened V by 5 bases and J by 0 bases, and 11 bases separated the two germline ends. Germline V gene data show CDR1 as MNHEY and CDR2 as SVGAGI. This CDR3 has 15 amino acids. CDR3 protein: CASSPSRLAKNIQYF. The CDR3 coding sequence is TGTGCCAGCAGTCCGTCCCGGTTAGCCAAAAACATTCAGTACTTC.

The gene calls are TRBV2 and TRBJ1-5, with 8 bases lining up with TRBD1. Germline CDR1 SNHLY, CDR2 FYNNEI. With 7 bases clipped from V and 5 bases from J, the junction kept 13 bases outside the gene matches. There are 16 residues in the CDR3. Here the CDR3 DNA reads TGTGCCAGCAAGCCGATCCGGACAGGGTTAGATCAGCCCCAGCATTTT. It yields the protein CASKPIRTGLDQPQHF.

V is TRBV4-1 and J is TRBJ2-2, with TRBD2 identical over 8 bases. Unmatched junction bases numbered 4, after V lost 2 bases and J lost 2 bases. CDR3 length: 16 residues. Germline CDR1 and CDR2: MGHRA and YSYEKL. The CDR3 nucleotides are TGCGCCAGCAGCCAAAGGACTAGCCCTAACACCGGGGAGCTGTTTTTT. Protein: CASSQRTSPNTGELFF.

This clone was counted a single time. The rearrangement joins TRBV5-6 to TRBJ2-7, with 10 nucleotides matching TRBD2. V was clipped by 4 bases and J by 0 bases; unmatched bases: 4. The CDR3 is 15 residues long. Germline values: CDR1 SGHDT, CDR2 YYEEEE. CDR3 DNA: TGTGCCAGCAGCCAAGGACTAGCGGACTCCTACGAGCAGTACTTC. This sequence encodes CASSQGLADSYEQYF. The complete variable domain, with remaining parts taken from reference TRBV5-6 and TRBJ2-7, reads DAGVTQSPTHLIKTRGQQVTLRCSPKSGHDTVSWYQQALGQGPQFIFQYYEEEERQRGNFPDRFSGHQFPNYSSELNVNALLLGDSALYLCASSQGLADSYEQYFGPGTRLTVT.

In its sample, this clone was seen once. The gene calls are TRBV6-4 and TRBJ2-1; TRBD2 aligns across 8 bases. The V and J ends lost 4 bases and 3 bases, in that order; junction bases with no gene match: 5. The CDR3 totals 15 residues. Germline-derived CDR1 and CDR2 are MRHNA and SNTAGT. CDR3 loop: CASSVNSGDYNEQFF. For the CDR3, the DNA is TGTGCCAGCAGTGTCAATAGCGGGGACTACAATGAGCAGTTCTTC.

This chain connects TRBV12-5 to TRBJ2-5; 10 bases match TRBD1. The CDR3 has 14 amino acids. CDR1 is LGHNT, CDR2 FRNRAP, per germline. V gave up 4 bases and J gave up 4 bases; unmatched junction bases: 3. CDR3 DNA: TGTGCTAGTGGTTCAGGGACAGGGGCAGAGACCCAGTACTTC. Its protein is CASGSGTGAETQYF.

CDR3 residues: CASSPYGTGRNTEAFF. CDR3 in DNA: TGTGCCAGTAGCCCTTATGGAACAGGGAGAAACACTGAAGCTTTCTTT. The chain combines TRBV19 with TRBJ1-1; TRBD1 might be the D (6 bases). CDR1 is LNHDA and CDR2 is SQIVND in the germline V gene (reference sequence). The CDR3 runs to 16 residues. V lost 6 bases and J 2 bases, leaving 19 bases between the germline ends.

The V and J genes are TRBV10-3 and TRBJ1-2, with 11 bases that match TRBD1. The junction had 10 bases not matched to a gene; V was cut back by 4 bases and J by 6 bases. The CDR3 is made up of 16 amino acids. CDR1 is ENHRY and CDR2 is SYGVKD in the germline V gene. The CDR3 sequence is CAISGVRDRGNDGYTF. The DNA for the CDR3 is TGTGCCATCAGTGGCGTGAGGGACAGGGGGAATGATGGCTACACCTTC.

Only one count was recorded for this clone. This rearrangement joins TRBV29-1 to TRBJ2-1; perhaps TRBD2 as D (5 bases). Trimming cost V 4 bases and J 7 bases, with 14 bases left between them. The CDR3 consists of 13 residues. Looked up from germline, CDR1 is SQVTM and CDR2 is ANQGSEA. The CDR3 region is CSVGASSGNEQFF. CDR3 nucleotides: TGCAGCGTTGGGGCTAGCTCGGGAAATGAGCAGTTCTTC.

This rearrangement joins TRBV27 to TRBJ1-2, with TRBD1 identical over 7 bases. Germline V gene sequence: CDR1 MNHEY, CDR2 SMNVEV (reference sequence). V dropped 5 bases and J dropped 4; count of bases not matched to a gene: 7. CDR3 length equals 14 residues. CDR3: CASSPQGFGYGYTF. The CDR3 DNA is TGTGCCAGCAGTCCACAGGGGTTCGGCTATGGCTACACCTTC.

V gene TRBV12-3 or TRBV12-4 combines with J gene TRBJ2-1, with D maybe TRBD1 (5 bases). The ends were cut back, 5 bases at V and 8 bases at J, with 13 bases in the middle. The CDR3 runs 13 residues. Here the CDR3 reads CASSRLQGYEQFF. CDR3 DNA: TGTGCCAGCAGTCGGCTCCAGGGCTATGAGCAGTTCTTC.

The chain joins TRBV19 to TRBJ1-1; D gene uncertain. Germline CDR1 reads LNHDA; CDR2 reads SQIVND (reference sequence). The CDR3 totals 13 residues. V was clipped by 6 bases and J by 1 base, with 9 bases between them. Here the CDR3 DNA reads TGTGCCAGTAGCCAACAGAAGAACACTGAAGCTTTCTTT. Translation: CASSQQKNTEAFF.